The clone carrying this T cell receptor (beta chain) came up a few times. Its antigen is still unknown. Trimming stripped 5 bases from V and 7 bases from J, with 12 bases between. The CDR3 consists of 13 residues. Germline CDR1 and CDR2: SGHTA and FQGNSA. Approximately 9 milliliters of peripheral blood were drawn from each donor into EDTA-treated tubes. The second PCR ran about 6 to 12 cycles with a sample-barcoded 5' primer and J-beta primers. TCRdb re-called the 5' RACE reads with MiXCR, one entry per CDR3 protein. The repertoire holds about 1.6 million distinct CDR3 sequences, with about 32% as singletons. The sample belongs to a study of blood T cells in healthy people across ages. The overall study: About one barcoded beta molecule per two T cells was the capture yield of template switching. Study-wide points: CMV status of donors was unknown, possibly confounding expanded clonotype changes. PBMCs that were unsorted prevented a conclusive naive versus antigen-experienced comparison.

The chain links TRBV7-2 to TRBJ1-5; possible D gene TRBD1, 5 bases. Sequenced material: blood. The origin of this receptor is a woman in her 30s in good health. The DNA for the CDR3 is TGTGCCAGCAGCCTAATTCAGGGCCAGCCCCAGCATTTT. This codes for CASSLIQGQPQHF. Full variable domain (missing parts from reference TRBV7-2 and TRBJ1-5): GAGVSQSPSNKVTEKGKDVELRCDPISGHTALYWYRQSLGQGLEFLIYFQGNSAPDKSGLPSDRFSAERTGGSVSTLTIQRTQQEDSAVYLCASSLIQGQPQHFGDGTRLSIL.